This TCR beta chain originates from a study of Tregs in tolerant kidney transplant recipients. Points on this clone: Its antigen is currently unknown.

TCRdb keeps only in-frame clones here, not all; method: immunoSEQ multiplex PCR. The sample includes about 15,000 clones, roughly 78% of them seen just once. Trimming removed 4 bases from V and 2 bases from J, with 16 bases in between. The germline CDR1 and CDR2 sequences are SQVTM and ANQGSEA. The CDR3 runs 15 residues. Regulatory T cells were sorted from thawed PBMCs rested overnight at 37°C with around 200 IU/ml IL-2. Whole-study findings and limits: Findings come from small patient numbers and require larger validation.

Here the sequenced sample was Tregs from blood, taken before the transplant. This chain connects TRBV29-1 to TRBJ2-3; TRBD1 might be the D (6 bases). The origin of this receptor is a human donor who received a combined kidney and bone marrow transplant. Here the CDR3 reads CSVVPGTRTTDTQYF. The CDR3 DNA follows: TGCAGCGTTGTCCCCGGGACACGGACCACAGATACGCAGTATTTT.